This entry lists 22 T cell receptor beta chains sequenced from one sample in a study of vaccination and CD4 T cells after COVID-19. Their antigen targets remain unknown. An Oncomine TCR Beta short-read assay was used to sequence the DNA from cultured CD4+ T cells. TCRdb recomputed calls from the PCR reads with MiXCR, one row per CDR3 protein. Of around 15,000 distinct CDR3 sequences listed, nearly 75% are singletons. Sample treatment: approximately 11-day PBMC culture with coronavirus spike peptide pools or control peptides (ViraFEST assay). The sample consisted of CD4+ T cells from blood, cultured in vitro. Receptors originate from a human donor who had recovered from COVID-19.

V gene TRBV7-8 combines with J gene TRBJ1-5; unclear D gene. This CDR3 is built from 13 residues. Germline-derived CDR1 and CDR2 are SGHVS and FQNEAQ. V lost 1 base and J lost 7, with 8 bases in between. CDR3 residues: CASSLEGGQPQHF. In DNA, the CDR3 is TGTGCCAGCAGCTTAGAGGGCGGGCAGCCCCAGCATTTT.

The chain links TRBV6-2 or TRBV6-3 to TRBJ1-6; 8 bases are a match to TRBD1. Germline V lookup: CDR1 MNHEY, CDR2 SVGEGT. V was pared by 4 bases and J by 7 bases, with 3 bases of the junction left unmatched. This CDR3 is built from 14 residues. The CDR3 sequence: CASSSTGVNSPLHF. DNA of the CDR3: TGTGCCAGCAGTTCGACAGGGGTAAATTCACCCCTCCACTTT.

This chain links TRBV6-1 with TRBJ2-1; 10 positions match TRBD2. This CDR3 has 15 residues. Germline assignment: CDR1 MNHNS and CDR2 SASEGT. After removal of 10 bases from V and 7 bases from J, the junction contained 13 bases not matched to a gene. DNA of the CDR3: TGTGCCACCAAACTCTCTAGCGGGAGAAGGAATGAGCAGTTCTTC. Its protein is CATKLSSGRRNEQFF.

V gene TRBV7-6 combines with J gene TRBJ1-5; the D is unclear. Trimming took 1 base from V and 7 from J, leaving 11 bases between them. CDR3 length equals 14 residues. Germline V gene sequence: CDR1 SGHVS, CDR2 FNYEAQ. The CDR3 DNA reads as TGTGCCAGCAGCTTAGATGAGGGAAACCAGCCCCAGCATTTT. This sequence encodes CASSLDEGNQPQHF.

This clonotype was seen only a few times. V usage is TRBV20-1 and J usage is TRBJ1-1; D remains unclear. Germline CDR1 reads DFQATT; CDR2 reads SNEGSKA (reference sequence). The CDR3 spans 15 residues. The V end was cut by 0 bases, the J end by 1 base, with 12 bases between. The CDR3 coding sequence is TGCAGTGCTAGAGATTCGAACGCCGAGAACACTGAAGCTTTCTTT. This codes for CSARDSNAENTEAFF.

In nucleotides, the CDR3 is TGTGCCAGCTATTTGAACACTGAAGCTTTCTTT. Its protein is CASYLNTEAFF. This chain connects TRBV19 to TRBJ1-1, with D hard to call. The length of the CDR3 is 11 residues. CDR1 LNHDA and CDR2 SQIVND come from the germline V gene (reference sequence). The germline V and J ends were trimmed by 9 bases and 0 bases, with 5 bases remaining between them.

The chain links TRBV25-1 to TRBJ1-1, with D possibly being TRBD1 (6 bases). Between the trimmed V and J ends, which lost 7 bases and 0 bases, there was a span of 12 bases. Germline CDR1 and CDR2: MGHDK and SYGVNS. The length of the CDR3 is 14 residues. DNA of the CDR3: TGTGCCAGCACTGGACAGTACATGAACACTGAAGCTTTCTTT. Translated, it gives CASTGQYMNTEAFF.

V usage is TRBV7-2 and J usage is TRBJ2-7, with D perhaps TRBD1 (5 bases). Germline-derived CDR1 and CDR2 are SGHTA and FQGNSA. The V gene lost 2 bases and the J gene lost 0 bases, with 8 bases spanning the gap. The CDR3 contains 14 residues. CDR3 DNA: TGTGCCAGCAGCTTAAGCCAGGGCTCCTACGAGCAGTACTTC. This translates into CASSLSQGSYEQYF.

The chain is built from TRBV20-1 and TRBJ2-7; 13 nucleotides agree with TRBD2. The germline V gene has CDR1 DFQATT and CDR2 SNEGSKA (reference sequence). CDR3 length: 16 amino acids. Trimming took 4 bases from V and 1 from J; bases not matched to a gene: 7. The CDR3 DNA sequence: TGCAGTGCTACCGGGACTAGCGGGAAAAGTTCCTACGAGCAGTACTTC. Its protein is CSATGTSGKSSYEQYF.

This clonotype appeared a single time. The chain recombines TRBV27 with TRBJ1-6; 11 bases line up with TRBD1. Germline trimming cut 7 bases from V and 7 bases from J; bases unmatched to any gene: 21. Germline values: CDR1 MNHEY, CDR2 SMNVEV (reference sequence). The CDR3 sequence is 20 residues long. The CDR3 here is CASTTGHSRGTGGLNSPLHF. The CDR3, as DNA: TGTGCCAGCACCACAGGACACAGCCGGGGGACAGGGGGTTTAAATTCACCCCTCCACTTT.

The J gene is TRBJ2-3, the V gene TRBV28, with D possibly matching TRBD2 (6 bases). The V gene's germline CDR1 is MDHEN and CDR2 SYDVKM. Trimming shortened V by 3 bases and J by 4 bases, and 14 bases separated the two germline ends. The CDR3 has 15 amino acids. The CDR3 is CASSFGGSAADTQYF. DNA for the CDR3: TGTGCCAGCAGTTTTGGGGGGAGTGCCGCAGATACGCAGTATTTT.

The chain carries TRBV6-1 and TRBJ1-6, with D uncertain. Trimming removed 8 bases from V and 0 bases from J, with 14 bases in between. CDR1 is MNHNS and CDR2 is SASEGT in the germline V gene. This CDR3 comprises 16 residues. CDR3 sequence: CASVREGSSYNSPLHF. In DNA, the CDR3 is TGTGCCAGCGTGAGGGAGGGAAGCTCCTATAATTCACCCCTCCACTTT.

This clonotype occurred once. The chain employs TRBV19 and TRBJ2-7; D may be TRBD1 (5 bases). Germline V gene lookup returns CDR1 LNHDA and CDR2 SQIVND (reference sequence). V was shortened by 5 bases and J by 2 bases, with 10 bases between the two germline ends. CDR3 length: 13 amino acids. The CDR3 loop reads CASSRDSPYEQYF. CDR3 sequence (DNA): TGTGCCAGTAGTCGCGACAGTCCCTACGAGCAGTACTTC.

V and J are TRBV5-1 and TRBJ2-7, with TRBD2 matching 10 bases. V lost 4 bases and J lost 0; bases outside the gene matches: 13. Looked up from germline, CDR1 is SGHRS and CDR2 is YFSETQ. This CDR3 comprises 18 residues. CDR3 coding DNA: TGCGCCAGCAGCCCCTCACCGGGACTAGCGCAAAGCTCCTACGAGCAGTACTTC. This codes for CASSPSPGLAQSSYEQYF.

For the CDR3, the DNA is TGTGCCACCAGTCGAGGGGGCCCGATCACTGAAGCTTTCTTT. Translated, it gives CATSRGGPITEAFF. The genes are TRBV24-1 and TRBJ1-1, with 7 bases fitting TRBD1. CDR3 length equals 14 residues. Per germline, CDR1 KGHDR and CDR2 SFDVKD. Unmatched junction bases numbered 7, after V lost 6 bases and J lost 4 bases.

CDR3 coding DNA: TGTGCCAGCAGAAACGGCAGGGCAAAAGGGTCGCGCTATGGCTACACCTTC. Its protein product is CASRNGRAKGSRYGYTF. The chain links TRBV27 to TRBJ1-2, with D possibly TRBD1 on 5 matching bases. V shed 6 bases and J shed 4 bases, with 24 bases lying between them. The CDR3 loop spans 17 amino acids. Germline-derived CDR1 and CDR2 are MNHEY and SMNVEV (reference sequence).

V gene TRBV30 combines with J gene TRBJ1-5, with D unresolved. With 0 bases removed from V and 3 bases from J, the gap between germline ends came to 6 bases. Germline lookup yields CDR1 GTSNPN and CDR2 SVGIG (reference sequence). This CDR3 is built from 13 residues. CDR3 in DNA: TGTGCCTGGAGTGTTCGCTACAATCAGCCCCAGCATTTT. Residues: CAWSVRYNQPQHF. The full variable domain, with the rest looked up from reference TRBV30 and TRBJ1-5, is SQTIHQWPATLVQPVGSPLSLECTVEGTSNPNLYWYRQAAGRGLQLLFYSVGIGQISSEVPQNLSASRPQDRQFILSSKKLLLSDSGFYLCAWSVRYNQPQHFGDGTRLSIL.

The rearrangement links TRBV30 to TRBJ1-3, with 8 bases lining up with TRBD1. This CDR3 is 17 amino acids long. V lost 5 bases to trimming and J lost 0 bases; unmatched junction nucleotides: 12. Per the germline V gene, CDR1 is GTSNPN and CDR2 is SVGIG (reference sequence). The DNA of the CDR3 is TGTGCCTGGTCACAGGGGGGTGGGCACATCTCTGGAAACACCATATATTTT. This sequence encodes CAWSQGGGHISGNTIYF.

The rearrangement links TRBV21-1 to TRBJ2-4; the table's D call of TRBD1 was not tested on the DNA. TRBV21-1 is assigned pseudogene status. The CDR3 length is 16 residues. As DNA, the CDR3 is TGTGCCAGCAGCCGACGGGGGGGGATAGCCAAAAACATTCAGTACTTC. Encoded protein: CASSRRGGIAKNIQYF.

This clonotype was seen a handful of times. This sequence joins TRBV27 and TRBJ1-2; TRBD1 matches at 7 bases. The CDR3 covers 13 residues. Looked up from germline, CDR1 is MNHEY and CDR2 is SMNVEV (reference sequence). The V gene end was trimmed by 4 bases and the J gene end by 4 bases; junction bases not matched to a gene: 3. The chain's CDR3 is CASSWTGSYGYTF. CDR3 sequence (DNA): TGTGCCAGCAGTTGGACAGGCAGCTATGGCTACACCTTC.

The chain combines TRBV24-1 with TRBJ1-2; D may be TRBD1 (6 bases). This CDR3 region has 12 residues. The V gene's germline CDR1 is KGHDR and CDR2 SFDVKD. Deletions cut 5 bases from V and 6 bases from J, with 9 bases between. CDR3 residues: CATSGGGHGYTF. Written as DNA, the CDR3 is TGTGCCACCAGTGGGGGGGGGCATGGCTACACCTTC.

CDR3 nucleotides: TGTGCCAGCTCAAAGGACGGGGGGGATGGCTACACCTTC. It encodes CASSKDGGDGYTF. The chain recombines TRBV18 with TRBJ1-2; tentatively, D is TRBD1 (5 bases). V was cut by 5 bases and J by 6 bases, with 13 bases left in between. The germline V gene has CDR1 KGHSH and CDR2 LQKENI. CDR3 length: 13 amino acids.